These T cell receptor beta chains were read from a single sample in a study of blood T cell repertoires in COVID-19. Assay: immunoSEQ multiplex PCR; the TCRdb copy retains only in-frame clones and omits some. Here the sample spans approximately 240,000 clones, around 90% being singletons. Sample: peripheral blood. The receptors come from a man younger than 45 with COVID-19, enrolled during active disease. The CDR3 runs from the conserved cysteine through the conserved F or W. The D gene is left open where the match is weak. The listing skips clone size in some rows; elsewhere it reads once, few, many or a size class.

V: TRBV9
size: once
J: TRBJ2-2
D: .
DNA: TGTGCCAGCAGCTTCCAAAGGGGGATCGACACCGGGGAGCTGTTTTTT
CDR3: CASSFQRGIDTGELFF

V: TRBV10-3
size: .
J: TRBJ1-1
D: TRBD1
DNA: TGTGCCATTAGACAGGGGGCCAACACTGAAGCTTTCTTT
CDR3: CAIRQGANTEAFF

V: TRBV5-4
size: .
J: TRBJ2-4
D: .
DNA: TGTGCCAGCAGCTTGATGGGGGGTTCCAAAAACATTCAGTACTTC
CDR3: CASSLMGGSKNIQYF

V: TRBV7-2
size: .
J: TRBJ1-3
D: TRBD1
DNA: TGTGCCAGCAGCCAGGGACAGTTCTCTGGAAACACCATATATTTT
CDR3: CASSQGQFSGNTIYF

V: TRBV9
size: .
J: TRBJ2-3
D: TRBD1
DNA: TGTGCCAGCAGCGTAGAGACAGGGATGTCAGATACGCAGTATTTT
CDR3: CASSVETGMSDTQYF

V: TRBV6-5
size: .
J: TRBJ2-3
D: .
DNA: TGTGCCAGCGGGCCGACGGCAGTATCGCAGTATTTT
CDR3: CASGPTAVSQYF

V: TRBV2
size: .
J: TRBJ1-5
D: .
DNA: TGTGCCAGCAGTGAAGATGCCAGGGTAATCAATCAGCCCCAGCATTTT
CDR3: CASSEDARVINQPQHF

V: TRBV6-4
size: .
J: TRBJ1-3
D: .
DNA: TGTGCCAGCAGTTCCCGGACAGCCGACTCTGGAAACACCATATATTTT
CDR3: CASSSRTADSGNTIYF

V: TRBV13
size: .
J: TRBJ2-2
D: .
DNA: TGTGCCAGCACCCACATTCGACAGTCGAACACCGGGGAGCTGTTTTTT
CDR3: CASTHIRQSNTGELFF

V: TRBV6-5
size: once
J: TRBJ2-7
D: .
DNA: TGTGCCAGCAGTCCGACAGCCGGCGAGCAGTACTTC
CDR3: CASSPTAGEQYF

V: TRBV28
size: .
J: TRBJ1-2
D: .
DNA: TGTGCCAGCAGTTTAGGGGCCGGCAACTATGGCTACACCTTC
CDR3: CASSLGAGNYGYTF

V: TRBV5-5
size: .
J: TRBJ1-5
D: .
DNA: TGTGCCAGCAGCTTGGAGGGGCTCGGCAATCAGCCCCAGCATTTT
CDR3: CASSLEGLGNQPQHF

V: TRBV4-1
size: once
J: TRBJ2-3
D: TRBD2
DNA: TGCGCCAGCAGCCCCTCCCCGGCGGGGGACACAGATACGCAGTATTTT
CDR3: CASSPSPAGDTDTQYF

V: TRBV5-1
size: .
J: TRBJ1-6
D: TRBD1
DNA: TGCGCCAGCAGCGTGACAGGGGATTCACCCCTCCACTTT
CDR3: CASSVTGDSPLHF

V: TRBV19
size: .
J: TRBJ1-5
D: TRBD1
DNA: TGTGCCAGTAGTATGTCCGGGACAGGGGTCCAGCCCCAGCATTTT
CDR3: CASSMSGTGVQPQHF

V: TRBV5-4
size: .
J: TRBJ2-7
D: .
DNA: TGTGCCAGCAGCTTGGGACAATTCGGCGAGCAGTACTTC
CDR3: CASSLGQFGEQYF

V: TRBV18
size: .
J: TRBJ2-3
D: .
DNA: TGTGCCAGCTCAGTTGACGCGCGGGGAGGTGCAGATACGCAGTATTTT
CDR3: CASSVDARGGADTQYF

V: TRBV25-1
size: .
J: TRBJ2-1
D: .
DNA: TGTGCCAGCAGTGAATTACAGGATTACAATGAGCAGTTCTTC
CDR3: CASSELQDYNEQFF

V: TRBV27
size: once
J: TRBJ1-2
D: TRBD1
DNA: TGTGCCAGCAGTTGGACAGGGGCATTTCTCTATGGCTACACCTTC
CDR3: CASSWTGAFLYGYTF

V: TRBV6-6
size: once
J: TRBJ2-1
D: TRBD2
DNA: TGTGCCAGCAGTTATCCTAGCGGGGGGGGCAATGAGCAGTTCTTC
CDR3: CASSYPSGGGNEQFF

V: TRBV5-1
size: .
J: TRBJ2-5
D: TRBD2
DNA: TGCGCCAGCAGCTTGCGGGGGGGGGCCCGAGAGACCCAGTACTTC
CDR3: CASSLRGGARETQYF

V: TRBV4-1
size: .
J: TRBJ1-4
D: TRBD1
DNA: TGCGCCAGTCGGGACAGGGGGCTTGAAAAACTGTTTTTT
CDR3: CASRDRGLEKLFF

V: TRBV3-1/TRBV3-2
size: once
J: TRBJ1-1
D: .
DNA: TGTGCCAGCAGCCAAGATCCACGGCAGGGGACGACTGAAGCTTTCTTT
CDR3: CASSQDPRQGTTEAFF

V: TRBV19
size: .
J: TRBJ1-6
D: .
DNA: TGTGCCAGTATCGGCGGGGGAAAGGATTCACCCCTCCACTTT
CDR3: CASIGGGKDSPLHF

V: TRBV11-2
size: .
J: TRBJ1-1
D: TRBD1
DNA: TGTGCCAGCAGCCCGCTCGGGACAGGGGGCCGCACTGAAGCTTTCTTT
CDR3: CASSPLGTGGRTEAFF

V: TRBV19
size: .
J: TRBJ2-7
D: .
DNA: TGTGCCAGTAGTAAGGACATATACTACGAGCAGTACTTC
CDR3: CASSKDIYYEQYF

V: TRBV28
size: .
J: TRBJ1-2
D: .
DNA: TGTGCCAGCAGTTTAGGCGGGGGAAAGGGTAACTATGGCTACACCTTC
CDR3: CASSLGGGKGNYGYTF

V: TRBV5-6
size: .
J: TRBJ2-7
D: TRBD1
DNA: TGTGCCAGCAGCTGGGGGACAGGGAGCTCCTACGAGCAGTACTTC
CDR3: CASSWGTGSSYEQYF

V: TRBV5-4
size: .
J: TRBJ1-6
D: TRBD1
DNA: TGTGCCAGCAGCTTTAGGACAGGGATAAATAATTCACCCCTCCACTTT
CDR3: CASSFRTGINNSPLHF

V: TRBV7-2
size: few
J: TRBJ2-2
D: .
DNA: TGTGCCAGCAGCTTATTGCTAGCCAAAGCCGGGGAGCTGTTTTTT
CDR3: CASSLLLAKAGELFF

V: TRBV12-5
size: .
J: TRBJ1-5
D: .
DNA: TGTGCTAGTGGTTTAGGGGGAGGCAATCAGCCCCAGCATTTT
CDR3: CASGLGGGNQPQHF

V: TRBV2
size: .
J: TRBJ1-2
D: TRBD1
DNA: TGTGCCAGCCTGGGACAGGGAACCTTCTATGGCTACACCTTC
CDR3: CASLGQGTFYGYTF

V: TRBV30
size: .
J: TRBJ1-1
D: .
DNA: TGTGCCTGGAGGACTTCAGGGCTTTTAGGCACTGAAGCTTTCTTT
CDR3: CAWRTSGLLGTEAFF

V: TRBV10-3
size: .
J: TRBJ2-5
D: .
DNA: TGTGCCATCCGGCCGGGGATTGGTGAGACCCAGTACTTC
CDR3: CAIRPGIGETQYF

V: TRBV14
size: .
J: TRBJ2-6
D: .
DNA: TGTGCCAGCAGCCGTGGACAGTCCAGGGCCAACGTCCTGACTTTC
CDR3: CASSRGQSRANVLTF